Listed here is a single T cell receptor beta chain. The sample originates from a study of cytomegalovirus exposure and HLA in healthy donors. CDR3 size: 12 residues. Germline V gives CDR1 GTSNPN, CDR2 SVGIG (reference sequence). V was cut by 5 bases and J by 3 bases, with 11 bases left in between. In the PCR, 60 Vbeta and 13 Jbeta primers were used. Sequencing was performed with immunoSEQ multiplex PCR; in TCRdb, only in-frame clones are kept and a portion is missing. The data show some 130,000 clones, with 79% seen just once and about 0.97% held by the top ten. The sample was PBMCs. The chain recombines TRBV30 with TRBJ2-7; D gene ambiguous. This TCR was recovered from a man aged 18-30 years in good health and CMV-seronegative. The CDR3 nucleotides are TGTGCCTGGGAACCCTTAGTCTACGAGCAGTACTTC. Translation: CAWEPLVYEQYF.